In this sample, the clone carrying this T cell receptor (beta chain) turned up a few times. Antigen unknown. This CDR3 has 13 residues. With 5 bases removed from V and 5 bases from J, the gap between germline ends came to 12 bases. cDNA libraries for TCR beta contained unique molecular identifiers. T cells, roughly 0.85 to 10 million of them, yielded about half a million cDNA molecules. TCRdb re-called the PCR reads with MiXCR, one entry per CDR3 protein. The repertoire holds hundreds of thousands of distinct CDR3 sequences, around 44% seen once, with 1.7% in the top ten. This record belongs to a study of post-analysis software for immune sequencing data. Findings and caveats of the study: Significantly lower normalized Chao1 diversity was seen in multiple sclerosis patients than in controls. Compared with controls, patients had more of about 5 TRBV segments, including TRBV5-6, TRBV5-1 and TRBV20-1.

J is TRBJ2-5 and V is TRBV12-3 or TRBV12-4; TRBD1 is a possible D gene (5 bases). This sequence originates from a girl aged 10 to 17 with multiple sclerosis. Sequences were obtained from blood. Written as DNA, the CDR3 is TGTGCCAGCAGTGTCGACAGCGCCGAGACCCAGTACTTC. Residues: CASSVDSAETQYF.